Listed below are T cell receptor beta chains from one sample, sequenced in a study of blood T cell repertoires in COVID-19. Using immunoSEQ multiplex PCR, the repertoire was profiled, and TCRdb retains in-frame clones only, with some absent. Here the sample spans under 300,000 clones, roughly 86% being singletons. Sequencing input: PBMCs or T cells enriched from blood (not recorded which). The receptor source for this set is a woman in her fifties or sixties who had recovered from COVID-19. Both conserved end residues are part of each CDR3. The D gene is left open where the match is weak. The size of a clone is reported for some rows only, either as once, few or many, or as a class for expanded clones.

d_call | clone_size | j_call | cdr3_length | v_call | cdr3_aa | cdr3_nt
. | . | TRBJ2-7 | 12 | TRBV12-3/TRBV12-4 | CASSPSRWEQYF | TGTGCCAGCAGTCCGTCTCGGTGGGAGCAGTACTTC
TRBD1 | . | TRBJ1-2 | 18 | TRBV2 | CASSRLAPPGQGNYGYTF | TGTGCCAGCAGCCGGCTAGCCCCCCCGGGACAGGGGAACTATGGCTACACCTTC
. | . | TRBJ2-1 | 15 | TRBV11-2 | CASMPPGRSYNEQFF | TGTGCCAGTATGCCTCCAGGCCGCTCCTACAATGAGCAGTTCTTC
. | . | TRBJ1-6 | 12 | TRBV7-8 | CASNPGEGALHF | TGTGCCAGCAACCCAGGGGAGGGGGCCCTCCACTTT
. | . | TRBJ1-2 | 13 | TRBV19 | CASSPGIRYGYTF | TGTGCCAGTAGTCCGGGGATACGTTATGGCTACACCTTC
TRBD1 | . | TRBJ2-3 | 16 | TRBV4-1 | CASSQVGTGGRDTQYF | TGCGCCAGCAGCCAAGTCGGGACAGGGGGTCGAGATACGCAGTATTTT
. | . | TRBJ1-2 | 15 | TRBV27 | CASLPNRNSYYGYTF | TGTGCCAGCCTACCCAACAGAAATTCGTACTATGGCTACACCTTC
. | . | TRBJ2-1 | 14 | TRBV6-2/TRBV6-3 | CASSYYLSRNEQFF | TGTGCCAGCAGTTACTACCTCAGTCGCAATGAGCAGTTCTTC
. | . | TRBJ1-2 | 13 | TRBV28 | CASSFSGYYGYTF | TGTGCCAGCAGTTTTTCCGGGTACTATGGCTACACCTTC
. | . | TRBJ2-7 | 13 | TRBV12-3/TRBV12-4 | CASSLSWAAEQYF | TGTGCCAGCAGTTTAAGTTGGGCTGCCGAGCAGTACTTC
. | . | TRBJ1-2 | 12 | TRBV15 | CATSKTRYGYTF | TGTGCCACCAGCAAGACCAGGTATGGCTACACCTTC
TRBD2 | . | TRBJ2-5 | 15 | TRBV7-9 | CASSPTSGIQETQYF | TGTGCCAGCAGCCCGACTAGCGGGATCCAAGAGACCCAGTACTTC
. | few | TRBJ1-3 | 16 | TRBV9 | CASSVEQGLYGNTIYF | TGTGCCAGCAGCGTAGAGCAGGGGCTATATGGAAACACCATATATTTT
. | . | TRBJ2-1 | 13 | TRBV28 | CASSLGVGNEQFF | TGTGCCAGCAGTTTGGGAGTTGGAAATGAGCAGTTCTTC
. | . | TRBJ1-5 | 12 | TRBV6-5 | CASGGNNQPQHF | TGTGCCAGCGGCGGGAACAATCAGCCCCAGCATTTT
TRBD1 | . | TRBJ2-7 | 14 | TRBV19 | CASSGQGGSYEQYF | TGTGCCAGTAGCGGACAGGGAGGCTCCTACGAGCAGTACTTC
TRBD2 | . | TRBJ2-3 | 16 | TRBV5-4 | CASSGNTAGGADTQYF | TGTGCCAGCAGCGGGAACACTGCGGGAGGCGCAGATACGCAGTATTTT
. | . | TRBJ2-1 | 14 | TRBV11-3 | CASSLAFGSNEQFF | TGTGCCAGCAGCTTAGCGTTTGGTAGCAATGAGCAGTTCTTC
TRBD2 | . | TRBJ2-1 | 15 | TRBV28 | CASSRLAGNYNEQFF | TGTGCCAGCAGCCGACTAGCGGGGAATTACAATGAGCAGTTCTTC
. | few | TRBJ1-5 | 15 | TRBV18 | CASSINGNSNQPQHF | TGTGCCAGCTCCATTAACGGGAACAGCAATCAGCCCCAGCATTTT
. | . | TRBJ1-5 | 16 | TRBV21-1 | CASSIDRDTPNQPQHF | TGTGCCAGCAGCATAGACCGGGACACACCCAATCAGCCCCAGCATTTT
. | few | TRBJ1-1 | 13 | TRBV15 | CATSFPPNTEAFF | TGTGCCACCAGCTTCCCCCCTAACACTGAAGCTTTCTTT
. | . | TRBJ2-6 | 15 | TRBV7-6 | CASSPGHTGANVLTF | TGTGCCAGCAGCCCCGGACATACTGGGGCCAACGTCCTGACTTTC
TRBD2 | few | TRBJ2-1 | 17 | TRBV5-4 | CASSFGTSGDPRGEQFF | TGTGCCAGCAGCTTCGGGACTAGCGGAGACCCACGAGGCGAGCAGTTCTTC
TRBD2 | once | TRBJ2-1 | 19 | TRBV19 | CASSIESTGLAGGKGEQFF | TGTGCCAGTAGTATAGAGAGCACCGGACTAGCGGGAGGAAAGGGTGAGCAGTTCTTC
TRBD2 | once | TRBJ2-1 | 18 | TRBV12-5 | CASGLGLAGVGSYNEQFF | TGTGCTAGTGGTTTGGGACTAGCGGGAGTAGGATCCTACAATGAGCAGTTCTTC
TRBD1 | . | TRBJ1-5 | 15 | TRBV11-2 | CASSRGTGQGQPQHF | TGTGCCAGCAGCCGGGGGACAGGGCAGGGCCAGCCCCAGCATTTT
TRBD1 | . | TRBJ1-5 | 17 | TRBV19 | CASSLRQGSGMNQPQHF | TGTGCCAGTAGTCTCAGACAGGGGTCCGGGATGAATCAGCCCCAGCATTTT
. | . | TRBJ1-1 | 13 | TRBV12-3/TRBV12-4 | CASSFRAYTEAFF | TGTGCCAGCAGTTTTAGAGCGTACACTGAAGCTTTCTTT
. | . | TRBJ1-2 | 14 | TRBV28 | CASSSHMLGYGYTF | TGTGCCAGCAGTTCTCACATGCTAGGCTATGGCTACACCTTC
TRBD2 | . | TRBJ2-1 | 16 | TRBV29-1 | CSVEFPTSGRIYEQFF | TGCAGCGTTGAATTCCCAACTAGCGGGAGGATCTATGAGCAGTTCTTC
TRBD1 | . | TRBJ1-2 | 13 | TRBV30 | CAWSHSGGYGYTF | TGTGCCTGGAGCCATTCAGGGGGCTATGGCTACACCTTC
. | . | TRBJ1-3 | 14 | TRBV7-9 | CASSLLGRGNTIYF | TGTGCCAGCAGCCTATTGGGGAGGGGGAACACCATATATTTT
TRBD2 | . | TRBJ2-1 | 16 | TRBV5-6 | CASSSTSGQGLGEQFF | TGTGCCAGCAGCTCCACTAGCGGCCAGGGGTTGGGTGAGCAGTTCTTC
. | . | TRBJ2-3 | 14 | TRBV10-1 | CASSVGQLTDTQYF | TGCGCCAGCAGTGTGGGACAACTCACAGATACGCAGTATTTT
. | . | TRBJ2-1 | 15 | TRBV3-1/TRBV3-2 | CASTEGTSSYNEQFF | TGTGCCAGCACAGAGGGCACGAGCTCCTACAATGAGCAGTTCTTC
TRBD2 | . | TRBJ2-5 | 13 | TRBV30 | CAWSRGLAETQYF | TGTGCCTGGAGTAGAGGACTAGCGGAGACCCAGTACTTC
TRBD2 | . | TRBJ2-3 | 14 | TRBV28 | CASSSSGRTDTQYF | TGTGCCAGCAGTTCTAGCGGGAGGACAGATACGCAGTATTTT
. | . | TRBJ2-3 | 11 | TRBV2 | CASSRTDTQYF | TGTGCCAGCAGCCGGACAGATACGCAGTATTTT
TRBD2 | . | TRBJ2-3 | 14 | TRBV6-5 | CASDGTRISDTQYF | TGTGCCAGCGACGGGACTAGAATTTCAGATACGCAGTATTTT
. | . | TRBJ1-1 | 14 | TRBV14 | CASSLLGPGTEAFF | TGTGCCAGCAGCCTTCTGGGGCCAGGGACTGAAGCTTTCTTT
TRBD2 | . | TRBJ2-1 | 16 | TRBV15 | CATSNQGTRGTNEQFF | TGTGCCACCAGCAACCAGGGGACTAGGGGTACCAATGAGCAGTTCTTC
TRBD2 | . | TRBJ2-5 | 16 | TRBV5-4 | CASSLLLAGPQETQYF | TGTGCCAGCAGCTTGTTACTAGCGGGACCTCAAGAGACCCAGTACTTC
TRBD2 | . | TRBJ2-7 | 13 | TRBV5-1 | CASSPGAGAEQYF | TGCGCCAGCAGCCCTGGGGCGGGAGCCGAGCAGTACTTC
. | . | TRBJ2-1 | 13 | TRBV6-4 | CASSDSDSSEQFF | TGTGCCAGCAGTGACTCCGACTCGTCCGAGCAGTTCTTC
. | . | TRBJ2-1 | 13 | TRBV12-3/TRBV12-4 | CASSPDSYNEQFF | TGTGCCAGCAGTCCAGACTCCTACAATGAGCAGTTCTTC